Below, one TCR beta chain is given with its context. As processed by the authors: For nucleated cells, counts were estimated from reference gene primer amplification. Profiled with immunoSEQ multiplex PCR; TCRdb holds only in-frame clones, not every one. V and J calls and clone size are copied from that table; D and trimming were computed from the DNA. This sample has tens of thousands of clones, with 60% to 80% found just once. These data belong to a study of blood T cell repertoires in COVID-19. Across the whole study: Both acute and convalescent COVID-19 samples were obtained from the United States, Italy and Spain. T cells, B-cell-depleted T cells, or PBMCs provided the cDNA or gDNA that served as material.

Germline V gene lookup returns CDR1 LNHDA and CDR2 SQIVND (reference sequence). The CDR3 loop spans 14 amino acids. V was trimmed by 1 base and J by 5 bases, leaving 12 bases between them. Input material: peripheral blood. This clonotype was sampled from a man aged 65 to 85 with acute or convalescent COVID-19. The chain joins TRBV19 to TRBJ2-7, with no clear D. The CDR3: CASSIGQGIDEQYF. The CDR3, as DNA: TGTGCCAGTAGTATAGGACAAGGAATCGACGAGCAGTACTTC.